The 5 T cell receptor beta chains listed next were all sequenced from one sample in a study of T cells after yellow fever vaccination. TCRdb recomputed calls from the 5' RACE reads with MiXCR, one row per CDR3 protein. The table lists around 340,000 distinct CDR3 sequences, under 15% of them singletons. The input for sequencing was CD4+ T cells sorted from PBMCs, taken 15 days after the yellow fever booster vaccination. Receptors were obtained from a man aged 18 to 35 who received the YFV17D yellow fever vaccine.

In this sample, this clonotype turned up a few times. The chain employs TRBV4-3 and TRBJ2-3, with 8 positions matching TRBD1. V lost 4 bases, J lost 10 bases, and 7 bases stayed unmatched. From germline, CDR1 is LGHNA and CDR2 YSLEER. The CDR3 covers 13 residues. The CDR3 spells CASSPDRGGAQYF. The DNA of the CDR3 is TGCGCCAGCAGCCCCGACAGGGGAGGCGCGCAGTATTTT.

Only a few counts were recorded for this clonotype. V is TRBV30 and J is TRBJ1-5; no definite D call. Germline CDR1 GTSNPN, CDR2 SVGIG (reference sequence). This CDR3 has 14 residues. Trimming shortened V by 0 bases and J by 1 base, and 7 bases separated the two germline ends. The CDR3 DNA reads as TGTGCCTGGAGTGTGGGCAGAAGCAATCAGCCCCAGCATTTT. It translates to CAWSVGRSNQPQHF.

This clonotype was seen repeatedly, ten times or more. The gene calls are TRBV4-3 and TRBJ2-6; no firm D call. Germline V gene data show CDR1 as LGHNA and CDR2 as YSLEER. This CDR3 spans 16 amino acids. V lost 0 bases, J lost 0 bases, and 6 bases lay in between. CDR3 residues: CASSQDAGSGANVLTF. The CDR3 DNA reads as TGCGCCAGCAGCCAAGATGCAGGCTCTGGGGCCAACGTCCTGACTTTC.

The V and J genes are TRBV24-1 and TRBJ2-7, with a possible D match to TRBD1 (6 bases). This CDR3 is 15 amino acids long. The V gene lost 1 base and the J gene lost 0 bases, with 9 bases spanning the gap. CDR1 and CDR2 from the germline V gene are KGHDR and SFDVKD. The DNA for the CDR3 is TGTGCCACCAGTGATTTAGGACAGAACTCCTACGAGCAGTACGTC. This codes for CATSDLGQNSYEQYV.

This clonotype came up a few times. A read error is possible here, since a much larger clone lies one base away. The J gene is TRBJ1-1, the V gene TRBV7-3, with 7 bases aligning to TRBD1. Germline V gene sequence: CDR1 SGHTA, CDR2 FQGTGA. The CDR3 loop spans 13 amino acids. The trim removed 5 bases at V and 4 bases at J, leaving 4 bases unmatched. The CDR3 DNA reads TGTGCCAGCAGCCAACAGGGGACCACTGAAGCTTTCTTT. It is translated as CASSQQGTTEAFF.